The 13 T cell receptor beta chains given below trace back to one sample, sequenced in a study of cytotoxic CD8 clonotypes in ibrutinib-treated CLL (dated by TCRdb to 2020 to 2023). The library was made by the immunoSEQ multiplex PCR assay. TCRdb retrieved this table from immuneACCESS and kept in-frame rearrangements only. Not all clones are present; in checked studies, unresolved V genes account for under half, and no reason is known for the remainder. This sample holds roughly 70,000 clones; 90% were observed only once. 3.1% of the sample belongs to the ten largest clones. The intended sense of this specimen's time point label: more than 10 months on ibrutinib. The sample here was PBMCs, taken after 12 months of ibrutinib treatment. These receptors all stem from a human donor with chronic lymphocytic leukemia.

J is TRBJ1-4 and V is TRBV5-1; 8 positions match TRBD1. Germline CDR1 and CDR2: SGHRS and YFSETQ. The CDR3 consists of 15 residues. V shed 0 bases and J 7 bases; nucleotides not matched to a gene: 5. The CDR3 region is CASSLVGQGSEKLFF. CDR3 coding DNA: TGCGCCAGCAGCTTGGTCGGACAGGGAAGTGAAAAACTGTTTTTT.

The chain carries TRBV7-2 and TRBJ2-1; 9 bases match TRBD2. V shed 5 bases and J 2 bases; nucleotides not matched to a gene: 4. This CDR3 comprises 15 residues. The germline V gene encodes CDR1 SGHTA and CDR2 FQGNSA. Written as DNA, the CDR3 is TGTGCCAGCAGCGTTAGCGGGAGTACCTACAATGAGCAGTTCTTC. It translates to CASSVSGSTYNEQFF.

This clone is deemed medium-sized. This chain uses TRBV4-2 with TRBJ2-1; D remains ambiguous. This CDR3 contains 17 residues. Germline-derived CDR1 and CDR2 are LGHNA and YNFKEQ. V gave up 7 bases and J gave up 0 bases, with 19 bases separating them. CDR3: CASTPSSDLSSYNEQFF. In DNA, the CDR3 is TGTGCCAGCACCCCCTCCAGCGACTTGAGCTCCTACAATGAGCAGTTCTTC.

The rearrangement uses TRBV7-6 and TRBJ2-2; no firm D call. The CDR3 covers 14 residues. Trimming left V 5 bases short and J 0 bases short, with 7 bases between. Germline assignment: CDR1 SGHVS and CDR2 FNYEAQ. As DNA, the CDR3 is TGTGCCAGCAGCACCTACACGAACACCGGGGAGCTGTTTTTT. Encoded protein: CASSTYTNTGELFF.

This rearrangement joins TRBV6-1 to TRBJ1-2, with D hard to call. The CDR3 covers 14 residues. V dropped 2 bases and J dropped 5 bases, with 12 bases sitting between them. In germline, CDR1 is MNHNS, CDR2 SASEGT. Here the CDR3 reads CASSEFSSAYGYTF. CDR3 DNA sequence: TGTGCCAGCAGTGAATTCTCGAGCGCTTATGGCTACACCTTC.

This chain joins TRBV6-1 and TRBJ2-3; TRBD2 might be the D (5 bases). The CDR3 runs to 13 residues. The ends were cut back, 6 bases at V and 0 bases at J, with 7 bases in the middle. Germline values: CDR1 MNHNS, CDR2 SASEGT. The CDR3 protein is CASSRTSTDTQYF. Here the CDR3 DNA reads TGTGCCAGCAGCAGGACTAGCACAGATACGCAGTATTTT.

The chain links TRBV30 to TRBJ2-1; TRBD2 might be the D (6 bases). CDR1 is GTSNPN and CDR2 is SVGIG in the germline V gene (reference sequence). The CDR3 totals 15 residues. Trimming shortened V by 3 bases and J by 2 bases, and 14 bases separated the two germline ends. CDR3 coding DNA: TGTGCCTGGAGCTCTGGCGCGGGACCCTACAATGAGCAGTTCTTC. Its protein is CAWSSGAGPYNEQFF.

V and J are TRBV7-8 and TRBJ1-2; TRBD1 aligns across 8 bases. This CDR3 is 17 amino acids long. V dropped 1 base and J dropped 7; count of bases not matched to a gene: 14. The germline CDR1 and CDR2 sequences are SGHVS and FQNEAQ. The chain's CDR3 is CASSLVGYGQGMAGYTF. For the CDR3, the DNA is TGTGCCAGCAGCTTAGTAGGTTATGGACAGGGAATGGCTGGCTACACCTTC.

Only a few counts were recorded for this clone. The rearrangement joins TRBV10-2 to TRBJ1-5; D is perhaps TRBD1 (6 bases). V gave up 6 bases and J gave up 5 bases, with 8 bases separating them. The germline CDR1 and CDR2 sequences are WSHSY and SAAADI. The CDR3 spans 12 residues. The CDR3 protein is CASRDSHQPQHF. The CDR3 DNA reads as TGCGCCAGCAGGGACAGTCATCAGCCCCAGCATTTT.

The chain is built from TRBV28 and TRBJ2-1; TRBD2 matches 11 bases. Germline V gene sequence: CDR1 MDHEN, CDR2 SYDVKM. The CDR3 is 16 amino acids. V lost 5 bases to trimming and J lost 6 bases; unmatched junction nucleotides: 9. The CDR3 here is CASSRKTSGNGNEQFF. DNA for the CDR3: TGTGCCAGCAGTCGCAAGACTAGCGGGAATGGCAATGAGCAGTTCTTC.

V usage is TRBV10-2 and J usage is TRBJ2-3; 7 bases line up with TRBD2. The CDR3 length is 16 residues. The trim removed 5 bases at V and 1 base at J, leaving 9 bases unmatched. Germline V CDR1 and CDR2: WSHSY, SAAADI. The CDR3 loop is CASSSYAGERTDTQYF. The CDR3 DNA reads TGCGCCAGCAGTAGCTATGCGGGAGAGCGCACAGATACGCAGTATTTT.

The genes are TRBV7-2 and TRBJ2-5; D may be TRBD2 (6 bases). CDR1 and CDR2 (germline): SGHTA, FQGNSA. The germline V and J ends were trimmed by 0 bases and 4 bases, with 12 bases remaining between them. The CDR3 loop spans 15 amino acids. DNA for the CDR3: TGTGCCAGCAGCTTAGCTTCTAGCGCCCCAGAGACCCAGTACTTC. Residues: CASSLASSAPETQYF.

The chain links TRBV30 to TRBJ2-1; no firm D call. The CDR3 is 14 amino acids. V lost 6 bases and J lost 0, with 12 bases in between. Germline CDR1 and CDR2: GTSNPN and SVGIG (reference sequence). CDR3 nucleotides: TGTGCCTGTTTCCGGGCCAGCTCCTACAATGAGCAGTTCTTC. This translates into CACFRASSYNEQFF.